This section outlines one T cell receptor (beta chain) sequence together with its context. What antigen it recognizes has not been identified. Base qualities are missing; no much larger clone stands one base away. This entry belongs to a study of shared clonotypes between healthy human individuals (dated by TCRdb to the early 2020s). General notes on the study: Three men and a couple of women, aged 18 to 49 years, made up the cohort. For each donor, CD4 naive and CD4 memory were each given three plates, CD8 naive was given two plates, and CD8 memory was given one plate. Between about 0.8 and 8.9 billion PBMCs per donor were obtained by leukapheresis. To estimate repertoire size and how much clonotypes are shared between individuals, the study performed deep sequencing of blood TCR repertoires from 4 to 6 healthy adults. Different laboratories and diverse techniques were used to prepare libraries and sequence TCR repertoires, to increase sequencing depth and limit assay-specific biases.

The donors were healthy, HIV-negative adults with no recently reported acute infections or vaccinations. All donors were Caucasian adults living in Nashville, Tennessee, USA. Magnetic negative selection was used to enrich CD4+ T cells, after which naive cells were positively selected on CD45RA and the negative fraction became the memory subset. Blood was collected by leukapheresis, and PBMCs were isolated by Ficoll-Histopaque density gradient centrifugation and then cryopreserved in liquid nitrogen vapor phase. Analytical flow cytometry was used to check the purity and quantity of each magnetically sorted T cell population. Genomic DNA was isolated from each sorted fraction and quantified by UV absorbance on a Nanodrop 2000c. Using the deep immunoSEQ assay, multiplex PCR amplified TCR CDR3 regions from genomic DNA. Extracted genomic DNA from each cell subset was spread evenly across all wells of several immunoSEQ 96-well plates, with each plate serving as a replicate. For sorted subsets, approximately 0.2 ug of genomic DNA, equivalent to roughly 30,000 T cell genomes, went into each replicate PCR. Purified libraries were quantified with a Qubit 3.0 fluorometer, sized on a Bioanalyzer 2100, and re-quantified with the KAPA Library Quantification kit. Every immunoSEQ 96-well plate was sequenced on a dedicated single-read 150-cycle Illumina NextSeq 550 flow cell. The paper's processing steps were these. The immunoSEQ output contained only junctional sequences without quality scores, so filtering could not match that applied to full-length reads. To assign V/J genes and CDR3, sequences were annotated using PyIR, a Python wrapper for IgBLAST v1.9, with IMGT germline references. Any read was removed if the V/J assignment was weak (E-value above 1e-6), the CDR3 was missing, or the read contained stop codons, out-of-frame junctions, or ambiguous translated residues. V3J clonotypes were defined as sequences sharing an identical inferred V gene, J gene, and CDR3 amino acid sequence. The percentage overlap between two repertoires was calculated by dividing the number of shared unique clonotypes by the size of the smaller repertoire. RTK rarefaction, the Chao1 estimator, and Recon v2.1 estimates of unobserved clonotypes were used to assess repertoire richness. For all TCRbeta clonotypes obtained by the gDNA method from a few donors, generation probabilities were computed with OLGA. The immuneACCESS repertoire file appears here via TCRdb, limited to in-frame rearrangements. These files lack a portion of the clones; in checked studies, under half of the deficit traces to unresolved V genes, and the cause of the others is not known. The V and J calls and clone size are taken from that table; D and trimming were inferred from the DNA. Recorded for this sample are 2 million to 2.5 million clones; over 85% of them occurred a single time. The ten top clones hold approximately 0.4% of the sample.

Taken from the germline V gene (reference sequence), the CDR1 and CDR2 loops are LNHDA and SQIVND. The CDR3 covers 12 residues, taking in both the cysteine and the phenylalanine. Only CDR3 DNA remains: 36 bases, in frame from the first base. V lost 10 bases and J lost 3 bases; the stretch between them is 12 bases long. Overall study outcomes, separate from this receptor: Pairwise subsampling indicated that sequencing depth was expected to affect the degree of clonotype sharing among donors. Naive subsets generally had larger estimated clonotype richness than memory subsets. Higher generation probabilities were observed for clonotypes shared by all four sorted-subset donors than for non-shared clonotypes. Sampling was limited to blood, and TCR repertoires in tissue likely differ from TCR repertoires in blood. Even with the large sequencing depth, rarefaction of the sorted-subset datasets indicated that sequencing was incomplete. Because the study included a small number of donors, the genetic and exposure-history diversity represented was limited. Approximately 5% of naive CD4, 3.5% of naive CD8, approximately 2% of memory CD4, and around 0.4% of memory CD8 clonotypes were shared across several donors.

The clonotype comes from a man younger than 35 in good health. Some clones in this sample may be carry-over from other donors' samples. The sequence joins TRBV19 to TRBJ1-2, with TRBD1 tentatively as D gene (5 bases match). Material: naive CD4+ T cells from PBMCs. The cell subset or site label for this specimen denotes: CD45RA+ positively selected. CDR3 reads: CATLGDDYGYTF. The DNA sequence follows: TGTGCCACCTTAGGGGACGACTATGGCTACACCTTC. The entire variable domain, with the stretches around the CDR3 drawn from the reference TRBV19 and TRBJ1-2 proteins, is DGGITQSPKYLFRKEGQNVTLSCEQNLNHDAMYWYRQDPGQGLRLIYYSQIVNDFQKGDIAEGYSVSREKKESFPLTVTSAQKNPTAFYLCATLGDDYGYTFGSGTRLTVV.